This paragraph covers one T cell receptor beta chain sequence. Germline assignment: CDR1 LNHNV and CDR2 YYDKDF (reference sequence). J gave up 5 bases and V 9 bases, and 8 bases lay outside the gene matches. This CDR3 has 14 amino acids. This record comes from a study of blood T cell repertoires in COVID-19. Overall study context: Sample material is recorded as cDNA or gDNA derived from T cells, B-cell-depleted T cells, or PBMCs.

Profiled with immunoSEQ multiplex PCR; TCRdb holds only in-frame clones, not every one. The table shows approximately 490,000 clones, with 75% to 90% occurring only once. Recovered status in Cohort 3 required two negative PCRs, clearance, or symptom resolution. The receptor's source is a woman aged 55-75 years who had recovered from COVID-19. The chain joins TRBV15 to TRBJ2-3, with 10 bases fitting TRBD2. The sequencing input was PBMCs or T cells enriched from blood (not recorded which). CDR3 nucleotides: TGTGCCACAAGAAGCGGGGGGGGATTAGATACGCAGTATTTT. Protein sequence: CATRSGGGLDTQYF.